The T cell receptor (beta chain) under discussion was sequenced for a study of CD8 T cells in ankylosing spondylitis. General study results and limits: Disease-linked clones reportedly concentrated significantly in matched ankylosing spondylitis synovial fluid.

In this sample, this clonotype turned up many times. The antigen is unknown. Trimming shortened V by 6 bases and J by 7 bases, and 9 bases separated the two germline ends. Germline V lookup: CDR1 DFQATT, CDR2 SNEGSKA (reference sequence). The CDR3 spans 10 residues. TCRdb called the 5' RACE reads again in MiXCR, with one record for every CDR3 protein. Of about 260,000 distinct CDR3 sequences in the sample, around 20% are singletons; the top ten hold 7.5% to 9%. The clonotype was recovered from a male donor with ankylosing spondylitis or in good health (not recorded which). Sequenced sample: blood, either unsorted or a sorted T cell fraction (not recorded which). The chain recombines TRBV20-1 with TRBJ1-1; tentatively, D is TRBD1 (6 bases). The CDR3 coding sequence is TGCAGTGCAGGGGACATTGAAGCTTTCTTT. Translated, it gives CSAGDIEAFF.